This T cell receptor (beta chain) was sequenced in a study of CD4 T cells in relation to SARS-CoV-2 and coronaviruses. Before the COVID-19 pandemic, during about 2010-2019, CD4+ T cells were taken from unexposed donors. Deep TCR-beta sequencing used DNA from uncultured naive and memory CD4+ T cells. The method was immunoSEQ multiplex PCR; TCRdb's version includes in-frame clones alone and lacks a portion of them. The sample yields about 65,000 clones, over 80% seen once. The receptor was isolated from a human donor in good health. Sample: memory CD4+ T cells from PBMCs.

As DNA, the CDR3 is TGTGCCAGCAGTGAAGCACCCTGGATGGACCTCCACTTT. This sequence encodes CASSEAPWMDLHF. The chain links TRBV2 to TRBJ1-6; D is unclear. Per the germline V gene, CDR1 is SNHLY and CDR2 is FYNNEI. CDR3 size: 13 residues. Between the trimmed V and J ends, which lost 0 bases and 15 bases, there was a span of 12 bases.